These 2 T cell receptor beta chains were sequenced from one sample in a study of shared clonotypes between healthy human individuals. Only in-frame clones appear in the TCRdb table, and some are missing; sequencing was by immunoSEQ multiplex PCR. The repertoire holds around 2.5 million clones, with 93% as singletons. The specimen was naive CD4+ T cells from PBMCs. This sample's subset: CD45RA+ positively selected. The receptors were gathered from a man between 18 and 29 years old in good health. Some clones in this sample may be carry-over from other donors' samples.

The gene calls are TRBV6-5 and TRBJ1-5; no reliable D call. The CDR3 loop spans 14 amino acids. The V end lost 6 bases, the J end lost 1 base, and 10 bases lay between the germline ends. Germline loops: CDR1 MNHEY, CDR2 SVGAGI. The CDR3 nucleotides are TGTGCCAGCAGAAGGGCCTCGAGCAATCAGCCCCAGCATTTT. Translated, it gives CASRRASSNQPQHF.

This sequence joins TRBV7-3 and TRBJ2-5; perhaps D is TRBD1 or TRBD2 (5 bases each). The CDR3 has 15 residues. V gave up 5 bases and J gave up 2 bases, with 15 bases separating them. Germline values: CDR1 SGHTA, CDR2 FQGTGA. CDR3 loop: CASSASVGPQETQYF. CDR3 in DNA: TGTGCCAGCAGCGCCTCGGTGGGACCGCAAGAGACCCAGTACTTC.